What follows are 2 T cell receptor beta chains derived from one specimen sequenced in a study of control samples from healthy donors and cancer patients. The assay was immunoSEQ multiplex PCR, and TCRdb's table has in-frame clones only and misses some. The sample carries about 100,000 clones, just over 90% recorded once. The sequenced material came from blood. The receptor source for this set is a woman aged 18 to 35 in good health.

The CDR3 DNA is TGCGCCAGCAGCCCCATACTAGCGGGAGCGGGCAATGAGCAGTTCTTC. This encodes CASSPILAGAGNEQFF. The V and J genes are TRBV5-1 and TRBJ2-1; TRBD2 agrees at 11 bases. V shed 4 bases and J 6 bases; nucleotides not matched to a gene: 9. This CDR3 spans 16 amino acids. CDR1 and CDR2 (germline): SGHRS, YFSETQ. Full variable domain (remainder filled in from reference TRBV5-1 and TRBJ2-1): KAGVTQTPRYLIKTRGQQVTLSCSPISGHRSVSWYQQTPGQGLQFLFEYFSETQRNKGNFPGRFSGRQFSNSRSEMNVSTLELGDSALYLCASSPILAGAGNEQFFGPGTRLTVL.

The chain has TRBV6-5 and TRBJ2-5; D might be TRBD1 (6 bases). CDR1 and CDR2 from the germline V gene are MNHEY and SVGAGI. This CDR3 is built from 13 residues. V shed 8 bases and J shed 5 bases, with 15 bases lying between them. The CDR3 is CASYLGQGETQYF. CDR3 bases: TGTGCCAGCTATTTGGGACAAGGGGAGACCCAGTACTTC.